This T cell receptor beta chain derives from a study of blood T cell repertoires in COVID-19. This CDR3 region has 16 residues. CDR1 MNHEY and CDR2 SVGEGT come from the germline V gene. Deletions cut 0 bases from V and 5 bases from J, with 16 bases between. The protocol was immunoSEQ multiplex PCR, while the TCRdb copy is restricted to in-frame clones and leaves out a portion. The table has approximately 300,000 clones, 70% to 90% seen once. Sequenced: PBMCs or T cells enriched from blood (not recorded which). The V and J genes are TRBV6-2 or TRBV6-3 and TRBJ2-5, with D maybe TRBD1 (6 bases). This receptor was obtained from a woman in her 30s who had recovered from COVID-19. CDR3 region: CASSYSRTAQGETQYF. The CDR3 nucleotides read TGTGCCAGCAGTTACTCCCGGACAGCCCAGGGCGAGACCCAGTACTTC.